This T cell receptor beta chain came from a study of T-cell reconstitution after alpha-beta-depleted transplantation in children. The ends lost 1 base at V and 4 bases at J; junction bases unmatched: 12. This CDR3 has 17 residues. Germline V gene lookup returns CDR1 LGHNA and CDR2 YNFKEQ. Unique molecular identifiers were incorporated during preparation of the TCRbeta library. TCRdb re-called the PCR reads through MiXCR, storing one row per CDR3 protein. This table holds approximately 400,000 distinct CDR3 sequences, approximately 11% found once. This clonotype was picked up a small number of times. The sequence was obtained from a human donor who donated a stem cell graft to a child with acute myeloid leukemia. The material sequenced was PBMCs from the stem cell graft donor, taken from the stem cell graft. This chain connects TRBV4-2 to TRBJ2-5; 7 nucleotides match TRBD2. The CDR3 coding sequence is TGTGCCAGCAGCCAAGCAGAAGCGGGAAGGCCCGGAGAGACCCAGTACTTC. Protein product: CASSQAEAGRPGETQYF.